This TCR beta chain was retrieved from a study of patients and donors after allogeneic stem cell transplantation. The CDR3 contains 20 residues. Trimming cost V 1 base and J 1 base; bases outside gene matches: 14. Germline V gives CDR1 MGHDK, CDR2 SYGVNS. This clonotype was detected only a few times. TCRdb re-called the RT-PCR reads with MiXCR, one entry per CDR3 protein. The sample includes approximately 200,000 distinct CDR3 sequences, about 37% seen only once; the top ten take 11%. This chain links TRBV25-1 with TRBJ1-4; 8 nucleotides align to TRBD1. Material for sequencing was blood, either unsorted or a sorted T cell fraction (not recorded which). This clonotype originated in a human donor who was either an allogeneic HSCT recipient or a stem cell or donor lymphocyte infusion donor (not recorded which). It is not recorded whose cells these are; they may come from a transplant donor. CDR3 region: CASSESTRDRTGGTNEKLFF. The DNA for the CDR3 is TGTGCCAGCAGTGAATCGACCCGGGACAGGACGGGAGGAACTAATGAAAAACTGTTTTTT.